The 17 T cell receptor beta chains in this list originate from one sample, sequenced in a study of blood T cells in healthy people across ages. A sample-barcoded 5' primer and a J-beta primer mix were used in a second PCR of roughly 6 to 11 cycles. Each CDR3 protein is one row after TCRdb ran MiXCR on the 5' RACE reads. The table lists 650,000 to 700,000 distinct CDR3 sequences, approximately 52% of them singletons. The specimen sequenced was blood. The origin of the receptors is a woman aged 80 or older in good health.

There are a few counts of this clonotype. The chain employs TRBV4-2 and TRBJ1-3, with unresolved D. V lost 4 bases and J 4 bases, leaving 8 bases between the germline ends. This CDR3 is built from 13 residues. Germline V CDR1 and CDR2: LGHNA, YNFKEQ. The CDR3 nucleotides are TGTGCCAGCAGCCCGGCGGGAGGAAACACCATATATTTT. Its protein product is CASSPAGGNTIYF.

V usage is TRBV27 and J usage is TRBJ1-4, with D possibly being TRBD1 (5 bases). CDR1 is MNHEY, CDR2 SMNVEV, per germline (reference sequence). The V end lost 4 bases, the J end lost 0 bases, and 15 bases lay between the germline ends. This CDR3 region has 17 residues. The CDR3 loop reads CASSWGWATATNEKLFF. DNA of the CDR3: TGTGCCAGCAGTTGGGGCTGGGCCACTGCAACTAATGAAAAACTGTTTTTT. Combining the CDR3 with reference TRBV27 and TRBJ1-4 gives the whole variable domain EAQVTQNPRYLITVTGKKLTVTCSQNMNHEYMSWYRQDPGLGLRQIYYSMNVEVTDKGDVPEGYKVSRKEKRNFPLILESPSPNQTSLYFCASSWGWATATNEKLFFGSGTQLSVL.

The V gene is TRBV6-1, the J gene TRBJ2-3, with D unresolved. The CDR3 contains 12 residues. The V end lost 1 base, the J end lost 6 bases, and 5 bases lay between the germline ends. The germline CDR1 and CDR2 sequences are MNHNS and SASEGT. The CDR3 spells CASSEVLDTQYF. The CDR3, as DNA: TGTGCCAGCAGTGAAGTCCTTGATACGCAGTATTTT.

This clonotype appeared many times. The chain is built from TRBV12-3 or TRBV12-4 and TRBJ2-3, with D possibly TRBD1 on 6 matching bases. The V end was cut by 6 bases, the J end by 2 bases, with 24 bases between. The CDR3 runs 18 residues. CDR3 loop: CASRDEDRTIVNTDTQYF. DNA for the CDR3: TGTGCCAGCAGGGATGAGGACAGAACAATAGTAAACACAGATACGCAGTATTTT.

The chain is built from TRBV7-8 and TRBJ1-1, with D possibly matching TRBD1 (6 bases). The length of the CDR3 is 13 residues. V lost 0 bases to trimming and J lost 4 bases, with 6 bases between them. Germline loops: CDR1 SGHVS, CDR2 FQNEAQ. CDR3 sequence reads: CASSLADSTEAFF. Here the CDR3 DNA reads TGTGCCAGCAGCTTAGCGGACAGCACTGAAGCTTTCTTT.

The chain joins TRBV29-1 to TRBJ2-3; TRBD1 aligns across 10 bases. Trimming at V came to 6 bases and at J to 5 bases, leaving 8 bases not matched to a gene. The V gene's germline CDR1 is SQVTM and CDR2 ANQGSEA. The CDR3 covers 14 residues. The CDR3 protein is CSVPGTGAGDTQYF. In DNA form, the CDR3 reads TGCAGCGTCCCCGGGACAGGGGCTGGAGATACGCAGTATTTT.

This clonotype appeared many times. The CDR3 nucleotides are TGTGCCAGCAGCCAAGACTTGGGAACAGGGGGCTATGGCTACACCTTC. As protein: CASSQDLGTGGYGYTF. V is TRBV4-2 and J is TRBJ1-2, with 8 bases aligning to TRBD1. Germline CDR1 is LGHNA and CDR2 is YNFKEQ. The CDR3 has 16 amino acids. Losses at the gene ends were 0 bases for V and 4 bases for J; bases not matched to a gene: 7.

This clonotype came up many times. The chain employs TRBV7-8 and TRBJ2-3; TRBD1 agrees at 9 bases. The length of the CDR3 is 18 residues. Trimming cost V 7 bases and J 4 bases; bases outside gene matches: 18. Looked up from germline, CDR1 is SGHVS and CDR2 is FQNEAQ. The DNA of the CDR3 is TGTGCCAGCACCGATCGGAGGCCGGGACAGGGATTTCCAGATACGCAGTATTTT. Residues: CASTDRRPGQGFPDTQYF.

This clonotype showed up just a few times. This sequence joins TRBV7-2 and TRBJ2-2; 7 bases match TRBD2. Per the germline V gene, CDR1 is SGHTA and CDR2 is FQGNSA. This CDR3 is 16 amino acids long. The V and J ends lost 2 bases and 4 bases, in that order; junction bases with no gene match: 7. The CDR3 bases are TGTGCCAGCAGCTTATCGCGGGGGACTCGCACCGGGGAGCTGTTTTTT. Translated, it gives CASSLSRGTRTGELFF.

The rearrangement links TRBV4-2 to TRBJ2-7; 8 nucleotides match TRBD2. The end of the DNA fits TRBJ2-5 better, so the J call may be wrong. CDR1 is LGHNA and CDR2 is YNFKEQ in the germline V gene. The CDR3 consists of 15 residues. CDR3 sequence: CASSQVSGRRETQYF. The CDR3 bases are TGTGCCAGCAGCCAAGTAAGCGGGAGAAGGGAGACCCAGTACTTC.

The rearrangement joins TRBV7-9 to TRBJ1-6; 10 nucleotides align to TRBD1. The germline V gene has CDR1 SEHNR and CDR2 FQNEAQ (reference sequence). This CDR3 contains 14 residues. V dropped 4 bases and J dropped 9; count of bases not matched to a gene: 3. CDR3 DNA: TGTGCCAGCAGCTCCGGACAGGGGGTTTCACCCCTCCACTTT. Its translation is CASSSGQGVSPLHF.

This clonotype showed up just a few times. This chain joins TRBV28 and TRBJ1-2; D gene ambiguous. CDR1 is MDHEN, CDR2 SYDVKM, per germline. Trimming shortened V by 5 bases and J by 3 bases, and 10 bases separated the two germline ends. This CDR3 is built from 13 residues. In nucleotides, the CDR3 is TGTGCCAGCAGTCCCGACGGTCACTATGGCTACACCTTC. Encoded protein: CASSPDGHYGYTF.

The J gene is TRBJ1-5, the V gene TRBV2; D is perhaps TRBD1 (6 bases). V was clipped by 9 bases and J by 2 bases, with 11 bases between them. Germline V gene data show CDR1 as SNHLY and CDR2 as FYNNEI. This CDR3 is 13 amino acids long. The CDR3: CASQHRGNQPQHF. As DNA, the CDR3 is TGTGCCAGTCAACACAGGGGCAATCAGCCCCAGCATTTT.

The rearrangement joins TRBV29-1 to TRBJ1-1; tentatively, D is TRBD1 (6 bases). This CDR3 comprises 13 residues. Germline CDR1 and CDR2: SQVTM and ANQGSEA. Trimming shortened V by 3 bases and J by 11 bases, and 19 bases separated the two germline ends. The CDR3 DNA sequence: TGCAGCGTTGATGGCCTAGCCACAGGGAGTGCTTTCTTT. This translates into CSVDGLATGSAFF.

This clonotype was seen repeatedly, ten times or more. The V and J genes are TRBV7-2 and TRBJ2-1; D gene unclear. CDR3 length: 13 residues. Trimming left V 8 bases short and J 3 bases short, with 11 bases between. Germline V gene data show CDR1 as SGHTA and CDR2 as FQGNSA. The CDR3 spells CASLAAIYNEQFF. In DNA, the CDR3 is TGTGCCAGCTTGGCGGCGATCTACAATGAGCAGTTCTTC.

The chain has TRBV7-2 and TRBJ1-1, with 7 bases matching TRBD1. After removal of 3 bases from V and 6 bases from J, the junction contained 10 bases not matched to a gene. CDR3 length equals 15 residues. Germline V gives CDR1 SGHTA, CDR2 FQGNSA. The CDR3 region is CASSFPRTGRAEAFF. In DNA, the CDR3 is TGTGCCAGCAGCTTCCCCAGGACAGGCCGGGCTGAAGCTTTCTTT. The whole variable domain, remainder taken from reference TRBV7-2 and TRBJ1-1, is GAGVSQSPSNKVTEKGKDVELRCDPISGHTALYWYRQSLGQGLEFLIYFQGNSAPDKSGLPSDRFSAERTGGSVSTLTIQRTQQEDSAVYLCASSFPRTGRAEAFFGQGTRLTVV.

This chain links TRBV10-3 with TRBJ2-3; possibly TRBD1 for D (7 bases). This CDR3 is 16 amino acids long. The V end lost 2 bases, the J end lost 4 bases, and 16 bases lay between the germline ends. Germline CDR1 is ENHRY and CDR2 is SYGVKD. The CDR3 nucleotides are TGTGCCATCAGTGAGATGGAGGGGGCCGGGGCAGATACGCAGTATTTT. Protein: CAISEMEGAGADTQYF.